The present T cell receptor beta chain was sequenced within a study of OX40 agonist ivuxolimab in advanced cancers. The wider study: Subjects had a mean age of about 65 years, with a range of roughly 23 to 80; around 84% were male.

The CDR3 runs to 16 residues. Per germline, CDR1 SGHNT and CDR2 YENEEA. V trimming: 7 bases; J trimming: 4 bases; junction bases outside the gene matches: 11. Study results and limitations: CD8+ T cells averaged more expanded clones than CD4+.

To note about this clone: Antigen: not known.

The table came from immunoSEQ multiplex PCR; TCRdb's copy has only in-frame clones and leaves some out. The sample holds roughly 69,000 clones, just under 85% seen once. The chain employs TRBV11-3 and TRBJ2-2; 8 nucleotides align to TRBD1. This specimen was CD4+ or CD8+ T cells sorted from blood, taken in a trial of the OX40 agonist ivuxolimab. This receptor was identified in an adult with an advanced solid tumor such as melanoma, head and neck, liver or kidney cancer. The CDR3 DNA follows: TGTGCCAGCACCAGATACCGGGGACAGGTCACCGGGGAGCTGTTTTTT. Translation gives CASTRYRGQVTGELFF.